The following is a T cell receptor beta chain sequence with its context. These data come from a study of blood T cell repertoires in COVID-19. Study-level background: Collection of acute and convalescent COVID-19 samples took place in the United States, Italy and Spain. T cells, B-cell-depleted T cells, or PBMCs supplied cDNA or gDNA.

CDR3 length: 14 amino acids. V lost 4 bases and J lost 4; bases outside the gene matches: 3. In germline, CDR1 is KGHSH, CDR2 LQKENI. As handled by the study authors: Researchers report that nucleated cell counts were estimated from reference gene primer amplification. Sequencing used immunoSEQ multiplex PCR; TCRdb keeps in-frame clones, though not all of them. Clone size and the V and J calls come from that table; the DNA yielded D and trimming. The table includes some 130,000 clones, around 90% detected once. The sequencing input was peripheral blood. The sequence was collected from a man between 45 and 60 years old with active COVID-19. The chain carries TRBV18 and TRBJ2-5; 10 nucleotides agree with TRBD1. CDR3 region: CASSQGQGRETQYF. CDR3 nucleotide sequence: TGTGCCAGCTCACAGGGACAGGGGCGAGAGACCCAGTACTTC.